The TCR beta chain under discussion was sequenced for a study of CD8+ T cells in alopecia areata (dated by TCRdb to between 2017 and 2018). With regard to the full study: The treated patients, all with moderate-to-severe alopecia areata, were enrolled in an open-label pilot trial of oral tofacitinib given at 5 to 10 mg twice daily. The RNA source kit depended on sample type: the PAXgene miRNA kit for fixed scalp, the miRNeasy kit for PBMCs, and the RNeasy kit for mouse skin. Scalp clonality was compared across normal scalp (n=4), patchy alopecia areata scalp (n=8), and alopecia totalis/universalis scalp (n=8). Patients received tofacitinib for 6 to 18 months and were then followed off drug for 6 months to check for delayed response and recurrence. Amplification of TCRbeta CDR3 regions was done by immunoSEQ multiplex PCR using 35 Vbeta forward primers and 13 Jbeta reverse primers. Human TCRbeta sequencing covered scalp tissue and sorted CD4+ and CD8+ peripheral blood T cells from patchy and totalis/universalis alopecia areata patients and healthy controls. Tofacitinib-treated patients had biopsies at baseline and at 4 and 24 weeks of treatment, with a later scalp biopsy in several patients. For the treated patients, the SALT score, which quantifies what percentage of scalp surface area is affected, served as the measure of disease severity. To study T cell clonal expansion in alopecia areata, the researchers applied high-throughput TCRbeta sequencing to both the C3H/HeJ mouse model and human patients. What the authors observed across the whole study: Shared TCR sequences between patients were less evident than in mice, which may be partly attributable to HLA diversity in the patient population. Tofacitinib significantly lowered scalp clonality and the number of expanded CD8+ clones among the top 100 scalp clones. Compared with normal scalp, lesional scalp, particularly in alopecia totalis/universalis, had higher clonality and more expanded CD8+ clones, which suggests antigenic drive. Many expanded lesional clones were found to persist in scalp and blood during tofacitinib treatment, and relapse after treatment cessation may be partly explained by this persistence. Because the treated cohort was small and included a single nonresponder, larger studies are needed to assess links between baseline CD8+ expansion and response. Scalp TCR repertoire analysis is complicated because resident alphabeta T cells in normal human skin are also sequenced, whereas mouse skin is dominated by gammadelta T cells.

The time point label on this specimen signifies: around 4 weeks on oral tofacitinib. The treatment or condition label corresponds to: oral pan-JAK inhibitor, 5-10 mg twice daily. Lesional scalp punch biopsies and peripheral blood were collected from alopecia areata patients. PBMCs were separated by density centrifugation and stained for CD3, CD4 and CD8, after which CD4+ and CD8+ T cells were sorted on a FACSAria. Libraries were built with the immunoSEQ multiplex PCR assay. For TCR sequencing, RNA was extracted from every sample and reverse transcribed into cDNA to serve as template. SuperScript III was used for first-strand cDNA synthesis, primed with a 2:1 mix of oligo-dT and random hexamers. A synthetic immune receptor repertoire was used to gauge amplification bias, and whatever bias remained was removed computationally. The original pipeline was this. Raw reads were preprocessed to remove errors, and CDR3 was defined according to IMGT conventions as the region from the conserved cysteine to phenylalanine. Clonality was calculated as 1 minus Shannon entropy normalized by log2 of the number of productive unique TCRs. Whether scalp clones were CD4 or CD8 was inferred by matching scalp TCRbeta sequences against CD4 and CD8 repertoires sorted from blood. The source is immuneACCESS, and TCRdb retained only in-frame sequences with V and J called. Part of the clones is not carried over; for the studies checked, unresolved V genes explain less than half of this, and the remainder is unexplained. V, J and clone size were drawn from that table, and D and trimming were deduced from the DNA. The sample table holds 90,000 to 100,000 clones, of which about 58% were seen once. The ten biggest clones cover roughly a sixth of the sample.

The CDR3, cysteine through phenylalanine, is 15 amino acids long. Here the CDR3 DNA is all that survives: 45 bases in frame from base 1. Relative to germline, V is 7 bases shorter and J is 7 bases shorter, with 20 bases between their ends. From a lookup of the germline V gene (reference sequence), CDR1 and CDR2 are LNHDA and SQIVND. Points on this clone: What this receptor recognizes is not known. The sample holds no much larger clone one base away, and base qualities are not on file.

This chain joins TRBV19 to TRBJ1-5; 6 matching bases give a weak D call of TRBD1. Sequenced material: CD8+ T cells sorted from blood, taken at week 4, from a patient treated with tofacitinib. This TCR was recovered from a human donor with alopecia areata. CDR3 reads: CASTPGADGRQPQHF. The DNA sequence reads TGTGCCAGTACCCCGGGGGCAGATGGAAGGCAGCCCCAGCATTTT. The full variable domain, with segments outside the CDR3 supplied by the reference TRBV19 and TRBJ1-5 proteins, appears as DGGITQSPKYLFRKEGQNVTLSCEQNLNHDAMYWYRQDPGQGLRLIYYSQIVNDFQKGDIAEGYSVSREKKESFPLTVTSAQKNPTAFYLCASTPGADGRQPQHFGDGTRLSIL.